Following are 26 T cell receptor beta chains from one sample sequenced in a study of human T cells and chemical hapten exposure. The total RNA was obtained from whole blood that was not fractionated. MiXCR, run by TCRdb on the 5' RACE reads, gives a single entry per CDR3 protein. Of over 95,000 distinct CDR3 sequences listed, approximately 19% are singletons. The receptors originated from a human donor in good health.

V gene TRBV28 combines with J gene TRBJ2-7; possible D gene TRBD2, 7 bases. In germline, CDR1 is MDHEN, CDR2 SYDVKM. V lost 5 bases, J lost 4 bases, and 15 bases lay in between. The CDR3 spans 14 residues. CDR3 in amino acids: CASSLGGLLYEQYF. The CDR3 DNA reads as TGTGCCAGCAGTCTCGGGGGGCTCCTGTACGAGCAGTACTTC.

CDR3 sequence reads: CASSSTGTMETQYF. The CDR3 DNA follows: TGTGCCAGCAGCTCAACCGGGACTATGGAGACCCAGTACTTC. This chain uses TRBV5-5 with TRBJ2-5; 7 bases are shared with TRBD2. Trimming cost V 3 bases and J 5 bases; bases outside gene matches: 7. In germline, CDR1 is SGHKS, CDR2 YYEKEE (reference sequence). The CDR3 is 14 amino acids.

J is TRBJ2-2 and V is TRBV7-3; D unclear. CDR3 length: 9 amino acids. CDR1 and CDR2 from the germline V gene are SGHTA and FQGTGA. With 6 bases removed from V and 12 bases from J, the gap between germline ends came to 5 bases. For the CDR3, the DNA is TGTGCCAGCAGTAGAAAGCTGTTTTTT. Translated: CASSRKLFF.

The CDR3 loop is CASSSGFSNQPQHF. The CDR3 DNA sequence: TGTGCCAGCAGTTCGGGGTTTAGCAATCAGCCCCAGCATTTT. The gene calls are TRBV27 and TRBJ1-5; unclear D gene. V lost 4 bases and J 0 bases, leaving 7 bases between the germline ends. CDR1 is MNHEY and CDR2 is SMNVEV in the germline V gene (reference sequence). This CDR3 is built from 14 residues.

V and J are TRBV3-1 and TRBJ2-3; the D is unclear. V was shortened by 4 bases and J by 2 bases, with 10 bases between the two germline ends. CDR1 LGHDT and CDR2 YNNKEL come from the germline V gene (reference sequence). This CDR3 comprises 14 residues. This CDR3 is CASSLRHPTDTQYF. As DNA, the CDR3 is TGTGCCAGCAGCCTTCGACACCCCACAGATACGCAGTATTTT.

The V and J genes are TRBV9 and TRBJ2-2; tentatively, D is TRBD2 (5 bases). Trimming stripped 4 bases from V and 5 bases from J, with 12 bases between. The CDR3 runs 14 residues. Germline assignment: CDR1 SGDLS and CDR2 YYNGEE. DNA of the CDR3: TGTGCCAGCAGCACTCGACTATCAACCGGGGAGCTGTTTTTT. Translating gives CASSTRLSTGELFF.

The rearrangement links TRBV12-3 or TRBV12-4 to TRBJ1-1, with TRBD1 identical over 8 bases. The CDR3 is 14 residues long. Germline trimming cut 3 bases from V and 5 bases from J; bases unmatched to any gene: 5. The CDR3 sequence is CASSFGQGGTEAFF. CDR3 DNA sequence: TGTGCCAGCAGTTTCGGACAGGGTGGAACTGAAGCTTTCTTT.

Only a few counts were recorded for this clonotype. The chain couples TRBV4-2 to TRBJ1-4; possibly TRBD1 for D (5 bases). Germline V gene data show CDR1 as LGHNA and CDR2 as YNFKEQ. The CDR3 runs 15 residues. Trimming removed 6 bases at V and 0 bases at J, with 11 bases between. CDR3 bases: TGTGCCAGCAGACAAACGGGGGCAACTAATGAAAAACTGTTTTTT. Translation gives CASRQTGATNEKLFF.

There are a few counts of this clonotype. V usage is TRBV5-1 and J usage is TRBJ1-1, with 8 bases fitting TRBD1. CDR1 and CDR2 (germline): SGHRS, YFSETQ. The CDR3 covers 15 residues. With 0 bases clipped from V and 1 base from J, the junction kept 2 bases outside the gene matches. The CDR3 DNA is TGCGCCAGCAGCTTGGGGACAGGGTCGAACACTGAAGCTTTCTTT. Protein: CASSLGTGSNTEAFF.

This clonotype was recorded a few times. The chain combines TRBV12-3 or TRBV12-4 with TRBJ2-7, with D possibly matching TRBD1 (5 bases). The CDR3 sequence is 13 residues long. V shed 6 bases and J shed 3 bases, with 12 bases lying between them. CDR3 region: CASSLPQGYEQYF. The CDR3 DNA reads as TGTGCCAGCAGCCTACCGCAGGGCTACGAGCAGTACTTC.

This clonotype was detected ten times or more. The chain is built from TRBV4-1 and TRBJ2-1; 10 bases are shared with TRBD2. The CDR3 is 20 amino acids. Germline values: CDR1 MGHRA, CDR2 YSYEKL. The V segment lost 2 bases and the J segment 0 bases; nucleotides outside the gene matches: 13. The CDR3 region is CASSQFRTSGAGSSYNEQFF. Here the CDR3 DNA reads TGCGCCAGCAGCCAATTCCGGACTAGCGGAGCCGGGAGCTCCTACAATGAGCAGTTCTTC.

This clonotype came up a few times. The chain recombines TRBV29-1 with TRBJ1-3, with 7 positions matching TRBD1. CDR1 is SQVTM and CDR2 is ANQGSEA in the germline V gene. This CDR3 has 16 residues. V lost 2 bases, J lost 1 base, and 8 bases stayed unmatched. The CDR3 nucleotides read TGCAGCGTTGAAAGCGGGGGCAGGGGGTCTGGAAACACCATATATTTT. Encoded protein: CSVESGGRGSGNTIYF.

This clonotype was detected only a few times. V is TRBV19 and J is TRBJ2-2, with 9 nucleotides matching TRBD2. Germline loops: CDR1 LNHDA, CDR2 SQIVND (reference sequence). The CDR3 length is 18 residues. J gave up 1 base and V 4 bases, and 10 bases lay outside the gene matches. The CDR3 DNA follows: TGTGCCAGTAGTAGGGTAGCGGGAGTTTGGGTGAACACCGGGGAGCTGTTTTTT. Its protein is CASSRVAGVWVNTGELFF. The whole variable domain, remainder taken from reference TRBV19 and TRBJ2-2, is DGGITQSPKYLFRKEGQNVTLSCEQNLNHDAMYWYRQDPGQGLRLIYYSQIVNDFQKGDIAEGYSVSREKKESFPLTVTSAQKNPTAFYLCASSRVAGVWVNTGELFFGEGSRLTVL.

The chain uses TRBV3-1 and TRBJ2-3; either TRBD1 or TRBD2 may fit D (5 bases each). This CDR3 has 13 residues. Germline CDR1 reads LGHDT; CDR2 reads YNNKEL (reference sequence). The germline V and J ends were trimmed by 3 bases and 4 bases, with 8 bases remaining between them. The CDR3, as DNA: TGTGCCAGCAGCCAGCAGGGAGCAGATACGCAGTATTTT. Its protein product is CASSQQGADTQYF.

This clonotype was found a few times. The chain is built from TRBV10-3 and TRBJ1-2; possible D gene TRBD1, 6 bases. The CDR3 totals 13 residues. The germline CDR1 and CDR2 sequences are ENHRY and SYGVKD. Deletions cut 3 bases from V and 5 bases from J, with 10 bases between. In DNA form, the CDR3 reads TGTGCCATCAGTGAAGACAGGAGGTATGGCTACACCTTC. Its protein product is CAISEDRRYGYTF.

The chain is built from TRBV4-2 and TRBJ2-7; D might be TRBD2 (5 bases). This CDR3 is built from 14 residues. Trimming removed 1 base from V and 3 bases from J, with 10 bases in between. Germline-derived CDR1 and CDR2 are LGHNA and YNFKEQ. The CDR3 sequence is CASSQGGSSYEQYF. CDR3 nucleotides: TGTGCCAGCAGCCAAGGCGGGTCCAGCTACGAGCAGTACTTC.

The gene calls are TRBV13 and TRBJ1-1; D is unclear. The CDR3 totals 13 residues. Germline V lookup: CDR1 PRHDT, CDR2 FYEKMQ (reference sequence). The germline V and J ends were trimmed by 5 bases and 6 bases, with 13 bases remaining between them. CDR3 amino acids: CASSPEHKSEAFF. DNA for the CDR3: TGTGCCAGCAGCCCCGAACACAAGTCTGAAGCTTTCTTT.

This clonotype has just a few counts. As DNA, the CDR3 is TGCGCCAGCAGCTCCTCCTTCATGCGGGAGGGAGCGGGAAATGAGCAGTTCTTC. This translates into CASSSSFMREGAGNEQFF. V gene TRBV5-1 combines with J gene TRBJ2-1, with TRBD2 matching 9 bases. Germline CDR1 SGHRS, CDR2 YFSETQ. The CDR3 contains 18 residues. The trim removed 3 bases at V and 7 bases at J, leaving 17 bases unmatched.

The rearrangement links TRBV7-9 to TRBJ2-7, with D perhaps being TRBD1 or TRBD2 (5 bases each). V was pared by 5 bases and J by 3 bases, with 17 bases between. This CDR3 has 15 amino acids. Germline V gene lookup returns CDR1 SEHNR and CDR2 FQNEAQ (reference sequence). CDR3 bases: TGTGCCAGCAGCCCACAGGAGGAATTGGTCTACGAGCAGTACTTC. Amino acids: CASSPQEELVYEQYF.

This clonotype was seen more than once but under ten times. The genes are TRBV27 and TRBJ2-3; 7 bases align to TRBD2. Germline CDR1 reads MNHEY; CDR2 reads SMNVEV (reference sequence). Unmatched junction bases numbered 11, after V lost 1 base and J lost 1 base. The CDR3 is 18 residues long. CDR3 sequence reads: CASSLYSGPGMGTDTQYF. CDR3 nucleotide sequence: TGTGCCAGCAGTTTATATAGCGGGCCCGGAATGGGCACAGATACGCAGTATTTT.

The genes are TRBV2 and TRBJ2-1, with D tentatively TRBD2 (5 bases). The CDR3 covers 15 residues. Deletions cut 3 bases from V and 6 bases from J, with 15 bases between. The V gene's germline CDR1 is SNHLY and CDR2 FYNNEI. CDR3 DNA: TGTGCCAGCAGTGAGGGTCGGCTAGCCACCAATGAGCAGTTCTTC. Encoded protein: CASSEGRLATNEQFF.

The rearrangement uses TRBV28 and TRBJ1-4; weak D call: TRBD1 (5 bases). This CDR3 has 18 amino acids. Trimming shortened V by 1 base and J by 7 bases, and 22 bases separated the two germline ends. Germline V lookup: CDR1 MDHEN, CDR2 SYDVKM. The CDR3 DNA sequence: TGTGCCAGCAGTTTATTCGGGAGGGCAGGGACCAAGGTTGAAAAACTGTTTTTT. Translation: CASSLFGRAGTKVEKLFF.

This clonotype was detected a few times. The chain links TRBV28 to TRBJ2-7; 11 positions agree with TRBD2. This CDR3 region has 16 residues. V was pared by 5 bases and J by 0 bases, with 6 bases of the junction left unmatched. CDR1 and CDR2 from the germline V gene are MDHEN and SYDVKM. CDR3 DNA: TGTGCCAGCAGTCCTGGGACTAGCGGTTTCTCCTACGAGCAGTACTTC. This codes for CASSPGTSGFSYEQYF.

A few counts support this clonotype. The V gene is TRBV3-1, the J gene TRBJ2-3; D is ambiguous. Trimming removed 0 bases at V and 3 bases at J, with 13 bases between. The CDR3 sequence is 16 residues long. Germline lookup yields CDR1 LGHDT and CDR2 YNNKEL (reference sequence). The CDR3 DNA follows: TGTGCCAGCAGCCAAGATCCGAGGTCGTGGACAGATACGCAGTATTTT. It translates to CASSQDPRSWTDTQYF.

As for this clonotype: At one end, the junction sequence differs from germline, possibly due to a read error. This chain connects TRBV25-1 to TRBJ2-7, with a weak D call TRBD2 (5 bases). The CDR3 runs 14 residues. The V gene's germline CDR1 is MGHDK and CDR2 SYGVNS. The CDR3 loop is CASSERGRTYEQCF. Written as DNA, the CDR3 is TGTGCCAGCAGTGAACGAGGGAGAACCTACGAGCAGTGCTTC.

Only a few counts were recorded for this clonotype. This chain connects TRBV9 to TRBJ2-2; weak D call: TRBD2 (6 bases). The V gene's germline CDR1 is SGDLS and CDR2 YYNGEE. V shed 0 bases and J shed 6 bases, with 12 bases lying between them. The CDR3 runs 15 residues. This chain's CDR3 is CASSVGAGSAGELFF. The CDR3 nucleotides are TGTGCCAGCAGCGTAGGCGCGGGAAGCGCCGGGGAGCTGTTTTTT.